The entry below gives a single T cell receptor beta chain sequence along with its context. The data were taken from a study of OX40 agonist ivuxolimab in advanced cancers. Study-wide context: The group had a mean age of 60 years, ranged from 23 to 79, and was approximately 81% male.

The CDR3 totals 16 residues. V gave up 3 bases and J gave up 5 bases; unmatched junction bases: 9. Germline lookup yields CDR1 SQVTM and CDR2 ANQGSEA. The repertoire was sequenced with immunoSEQ multiplex PCR; TCRdb's copy has only in-frame clones and lacks some. The data show 12,000 or so clones, roughly three quarters seen once. This clonotype was obtained from an adult with an advanced solid tumor such as melanoma, head and neck, liver or kidney cancer. Material: CD4+ or CD8+ T cells sorted from blood, obtained in a trial of the OX40 agonist ivuxolimab. The V gene is TRBV29-1, the J gene TRBJ2-3, with 12 bases aligning to TRBD2. The chain's CDR3 is CSVDGLLAGGRDTQYF. For the CDR3, the DNA is TGCAGCGTTGACGGGTTACTAGCGGGAGGAAGAGATACGCAGTATTTT.